These T cell receptor beta chains were read from a single sample in a study of CD8+ T cells in alopecia areata. Profiling relied on immunoSEQ multiplex PCR, and the TCRdb table lists in-frame clones only, not all of them. The table lists roughly 120,000 clones, 56% of them singletons. Specimen: CD4+ T cells sorted from blood, collected at week 24, from a patient treated with tofacitinib. These receptors were obtained from a human donor with alopecia areata. Both conserved end residues are trimmed from each CDR3.

v_gene: TRBV13
j_gene: TRBJ1-1
CDR3aa: ASSRTDIEAF

v_gene: TRBV29-1
j_gene: TRBJ1-1
CDR3aa: SASLGQNTEAF

v_gene: TRBV9
j_gene: TRBJ2-3
CDR3aa: ASSVDSGRPSTDTQY

v_gene: TRBV29-1
j_gene: TRBJ1-1
CDR3aa: SVERLRGGEAF

v_gene: TRBV19
j_gene: TRBJ1-6
CDR3aa: ASSDQQGGNSPLH

v_gene: TRBV7-8
j_gene: TRBJ1-2
CDR3aa: ASSLDGNYGYT

v_gene: TRBV5-1
j_gene: TRBJ2-5
CDR3aa: ASSLRWETQY

v_gene: TRBV5-4
j_gene: TRBJ1-5
CDR3aa: ASSFGTASNQPQH

v_gene: TRBV5-1
j_gene: TRBJ2-3
CDR3aa: ASRRAGAPSDTQY

v_gene: TRBV18
j_gene: TRBJ1-5
CDR3aa: ASSLGSNQPQH

v_gene: TRBV27
j_gene: TRBJ2-5
CDR3aa: ASSPRGTVGTQY

v_gene: TRBV7-2
j_gene: TRBJ2-1
CDR3aa: ASSLLGGEQF

v_gene: TRBV6-5
j_gene: TRBJ2-5
CDR3aa: ASSPGRGRGETQY

v_gene: TRBV18
j_gene: TRBJ2-7
CDR3aa: ASSRGGDSYEQY

v_gene: TRBV7-7
j_gene: TRBJ2-1
CDR3aa: ASSLAPGRYNEQF

v_gene: TRBV7-3
j_gene: TRBJ2-5
CDR3aa: ASSLNQGAKTQY

v_gene: TRBV4-2
j_gene: TRBJ2-3
CDR3aa: ASSQGVRGGGTDTQY

v_gene: TRBV14
j_gene: TRBJ2-7
CDR3aa: ASKQSGSYEQY

v_gene: TRBV4-3
j_gene: TRBJ2-3
CDR3aa: ASSQDQGATSTDTQY

v_gene: TRBV2
j_gene: TRBJ2-7
CDR3aa: ASTSNSGPYEQY

v_gene: TRBV7-9
j_gene: TRBJ1-4
CDR3aa: ASSSGGLDSNEKLF

v_gene: TRBV5-1
j_gene: TRBJ1-1
CDR3aa: ASSLRQGNTEAF

v_gene: TRBV29-1
j_gene: TRBJ1-2
CDR3aa: SVDRVVYGYT

v_gene: TRBV15
j_gene: TRBJ2-2
CDR3aa: ATSRGRTGPTGELF

v_gene: TRBV10-3
j_gene: TRBJ2-2
CDR3aa: AITSGDYTGELF

v_gene: TRBV5-6
j_gene: TRBJ1-1
CDR3aa: ASSDPGTGDTEAF

v_gene: TRBV15
j_gene: TRBJ2-7
CDR3aa: ATSRDGGNEQY

v_gene: TRBV6-5
j_gene: TRBJ1-2
CDR3aa: ASRTSGQLFYGYT

v_gene: TRBV25-1
j_gene: TRBJ1-4
CDR3aa: ASSELEKLF

v_gene: TRBV27
j_gene: TRBJ1-5
CDR3aa: ASRDRGKVKDQPQH

v_gene: TRBV5-1
j_gene: TRBJ2-6
CDR3aa: ASSLEGSSGANVLT

v_gene: TRBV18
j_gene: TRBJ2-1
CDR3aa: ASSQMEGFDEQF

v_gene: TRBV23-1
j_gene: TRBJ1-5
CDR3aa: ASSQSFSYSNQPQH

v_gene: TRBV30
j_gene: TRBJ1-3
CDR3aa: AWSVHTGLSGNTIY

v_gene: TRBV5-1
j_gene: TRBJ2-3
CDR3aa: ASSLGLAGGTDTQY

v_gene: TRBV9
j_gene: TRBJ2-5
CDR3aa: ASMGGMQETQY

v_gene: TRBV30
j_gene: TRBJ1-5
CDR3aa: AWTAEAFSNQPQH

v_gene: TRBV14
j_gene: TRBJ1-1
CDR3aa: ASSQNQGTEAF

v_gene: TRBV7-2
j_gene: TRBJ2-2
CDR3aa: ASSLGGGYSGELF

v_gene: TRBV18
j_gene: TRBJ1-1
CDR3aa: ASSPREGSGEAF

v_gene: TRBV4-1
j_gene: TRBJ1-5
CDR3aa: ASSQEWGQVGQPQH

v_gene: TRBV4-3
j_gene: TRBJ1-1
CDR3aa: ASSPGGREAF

v_gene: TRBV30
j_gene: TRBJ2-7
CDR3aa: AWSVQHYEQY

v_gene: TRBV5-1
j_gene: TRBJ2-2
CDR3aa: ASSLSLGGNTGELF

v_gene: TRBV7-2
j_gene: TRBJ2-4
CDR3aa: ASSPELAKNIQY

v_gene: TRBV6-5
j_gene: TRBJ1-1
CDR3aa: ASSTRGRDTEAF

v_gene: TRBV30
j_gene: TRBJ2-1
CDR3aa: AWSRGLAGGRDEQF

v_gene: TRBV5-1
j_gene: TRBJ2-1
CDR3aa: ASSLGDRSEQF

v_gene: TRBV30
j_gene: TRBJ2-5
CDR3aa: AWSGTGGRETQY

v_gene: TRBV5-1
j_gene: TRBJ2-4
CDR3aa: ASSPPY

v_gene: TRBV29-1
j_gene: TRBJ1-6
CDR3aa: SVGWGGNSPLH

v_gene: TRBV6-5
j_gene: TRBJ1-2
CDR3aa: ASSYSSDRVGGYT

v_gene: TRBV27
j_gene: TRBJ2-7
CDR3aa: ASTGQGAYEQY

v_gene: TRBV2
j_gene: TRBJ2-5
CDR3aa: ASTMGLLQETQY

v_gene: TRBV7-2
j_gene: TRBJ1-1
CDR3aa: ASSLRRAEAF

v_gene: TRBV27
j_gene: TRBJ2-3
CDR3aa: ASRPGRPHTDTQY